The rows below give T cell receptor beta chains drawn from one sample of a study of response to subunit inactivated influenza vaccine. MiXCR, applied by TCRdb to the RT-PCR reads, yields one record per CDR3 protein. Found here are more than 550,000 distinct CDR3 sequences, 11% of them singletons; the top ten hold 11%. The same sample was also used in a study of T cells expressing NK-cell markers.

The sample here was PBMCs from blood, taken on the day of vaccination. These receptors all stem from a man between 45 and 60 years old who received an inactivated influenza vaccine. The CDR3 runs from the conserved cysteine through the conserved F or W. Fields, in order: V gene, D gene, J gene, clone size, CDR3 protein, CDR3 DNA. The D gene is left open where the match is weak. Clone size, where shown, is once, few, many, or a class for clones that have expanded.

v_call: TRBV7-2; d_call: -; j_call: TRBJ2-5; clone_size: few; cdr3_aa: CASSPTIGRQETQYF; cdr3_nt: TGTGCCAGCAGCCCGACTATCGGACGGCAAGAGACCCAGTACTTC
v_call: TRBV7-9; d_call: TRBD2; j_call: TRBJ2-1; clone_size: few; cdr3_aa: CASSFGLAGADEQFF; cdr3_nt: TGTGCCAGCAGCTTTGGACTAGCGGGAGCAGATGAGCAGTTCTTC
v_call: TRBV29-1; d_call: TRBD2; j_call: TRBJ2-1; clone_size: few; cdr3_aa: CSVEGTGTSAENEQFF; cdr3_nt: TGCAGCGTTGAAGGAACCGGGACTAGCGCGGAGAATGAGCAGTTCTTC
v_call: TRBV6-2/TRBV6-3; d_call: -; j_call: TRBJ2-1; clone_size: -; cdr3_aa: CASSYSIRESSYNEQFF; cdr3_nt: TGTGCCAGCAGTTACTCGATTCGGGAGAGCTCCTACAATGAGCAGTTCTTC
v_call: TRBV7-9; d_call: -; j_call: TRBJ1-4; clone_size: few; cdr3_aa: CASSFFGTNEKLFF; cdr3_nt: TGTGCCAGCAGTTTTTTCGGGACTAATGAAAAACTGTTTTTT
v_call: TRBV6-2/TRBV6-3; d_call: TRBD1; j_call: TRBJ1-1; clone_size: -; cdr3_aa: CASAKTGAAFIAFF; cdr3_nt: TGTGCCAGCGCTAAGACAGGGGCGGCCTTTATCGCTTTCTTT
v_call: TRBV29-1; d_call: TRBD1; j_call: TRBJ2-7; clone_size: -; cdr3_aa: CSVDGARQGTSSYEQYF; cdr3_nt: TGCAGCGTTGATGGGGCGCGACAGGGGACGAGCTCCTACGAGCAGTACTTC
v_call: TRBV7-2; d_call: TRBD1; j_call: TRBJ2-2; clone_size: -; cdr3_aa: CASSSRQGSGELFF; cdr3_nt: TGTGCCAGCAGCTCCCGACAGGGGTCCGGGGAGCTGTTTTTT
v_call: TRBV10-3; d_call: -; j_call: TRBJ2-7; clone_size: few; cdr3_aa: CAISDHSLYEQYF; cdr3_nt: TGTGCCATCAGTGACCACAGCCTCTACGAGCAGTACTTC
v_call: TRBV4-3; d_call: -; j_call: TRBJ2-2; clone_size: -; cdr3_aa: CASSQELGGGWTGELFF; cdr3_nt: TGCGCCAGCAGCCAAGAACTTGGAGGGGGATGGACCGGGGAGCTGTTTTTT
v_call: TRBV9; d_call: TRBD2; j_call: TRBJ2-1; clone_size: -; cdr3_aa: CASSITGTSPNEQFF; cdr3_nt: TGTGCCAGCAGCATAACCGGGACTAGCCCCAATGAGCAGTTCTTC
v_call: TRBV20-1; d_call: TRBD2; j_call: TRBJ2-5; clone_size: -; cdr3_aa: CSAPGLAGRQTQYF; cdr3_nt: TGCAGTGCTCCTGGACTAGCGGGGAGACAGACCCAGTACTTC
v_call: TRBV10-3; d_call: -; j_call: TRBJ2-3; clone_size: many; cdr3_aa: CATQIGPEGTDTQYF; cdr3_nt: TGTGCCACCCAAATAGGGCCCGAGGGCACAGATACGCAGTATTTT
v_call: TRBV28; d_call: -; j_call: TRBJ2-1; clone_size: -; cdr3_aa: CASSLWRGGRFNEQFF; cdr3_nt: TGTGCCAGCAGTTTATGGAGGGGGGGGAGATTTAATGAGCAGTTCTTC
v_call: TRBV5-1; d_call: TRBD2; j_call: TRBJ2-3; clone_size: -; cdr3_aa: CASSLLAGPLMGTDTQYF; cdr3_nt: TGCGCCAGCAGCTTACTAGCGGGGCCCCTAATGGGGACAGATACGCAGTATTTT
v_call: TRBV7-2; d_call: TRBD1; j_call: TRBJ2-7; clone_size: many; cdr3_aa: CASSLSGGEQYF; cdr3_nt: TGTGCCAGCAGCTTATCAGGGGGCGAGCAGTACTTC
v_call: TRBV6-5; d_call: TRBD1; j_call: TRBJ2-5; clone_size: -; cdr3_aa: CASSWTGTGGSETQYF; cdr3_nt: TGTGCCAGCAGTTGGACCGGGACAGGGGGATCTGAGACCCAGTACTTC
v_call: TRBV6-5; d_call: TRBD2; j_call: TRBJ2-7; clone_size: few; cdr3_aa: CASSTRTSGRLYEQYF; cdr3_nt: TGTGCCAGCAGTACTCGGACTAGCGGGAGGTTGTACGAGCAGTACTTC
v_call: TRBV14; d_call: TRBD1; j_call: TRBJ2-1; clone_size: few; cdr3_aa: CASSQRTGGYGNEQFF; cdr3_nt: TGTGCCAGCAGCCAGCGGACAGGGGGCTATGGGAATGAGCAGTTCTTC
v_call: TRBV5-6; d_call: -; j_call: TRBJ2-1; clone_size: few; cdr3_aa: CASSGTGLIYNEQFF; cdr3_nt: TGTGCCAGCAGCGGGACGGGACTGATTTACAATGAGCAGTTCTTC